These T cell receptor beta chains were read from a single sample in a study of chemoradiotherapy in HPV16-positive cancers. The table came from immunoSEQ multiplex PCR; TCRdb's copy has only in-frame clones and leaves some out. The table records about 4,300 clones, 82% of them present only once. The specimen comprised tumor tissue, sampled from a patient who underwent chemoradiotherapy. Every receptor here comes from a human donor with HPV-associated anogenital cancer. CDR3s include the opening cysteine and the closing phenylalanine or tryptophan. A D gene is named only where the DNA matches it firmly. Size values are once, few and many counts, or a class for expanded clones, and some rows have none.

NA,TRBV2,TRBJ2-5,NA,CASSVGSLPGGLETQYF,TGTGCCAGCAGTGTAGGCTCACTTCCCGGCGGGTTGGAGACCCAGTACTTC
NA,TRBV29-1,TRBJ1-2,NA,CSVDDGLGGYTF,TGCAGCGTTGATGACGGGTTGGGCGGCTACACCTTC
NA,TRBV28,TRBJ1-2,NA,CASTFGGGPRYGYTF,TGTGCCAGCACCTTCGGGGGGGGACCCCGCTATGGCTACACCTTC
NA,TRBV29-1,TRBJ1-1,TRBD1,CSVERTGGYMNTEAFF,TGCAGCGTTGAACGGACAGGGGGCTACATGAACACTGAAGCTTTCTTT
NA,TRBV18,TRBJ2-1,TRBD2,CASSLNGAGVGSEQFF,TGTGCCAGCTCACTAAACGGAGCGGGAGTTGGGAGTGAGCAGTTCTTC
NA,TRBV5-1,TRBJ2-7,NA,CASSLGSGRGEQYF,TGCGCCAGCAGCTTGGGGTCAGGCAGGGGTGAGCAGTACTTC
NA,TRBV6-5,TRBJ2-7,NA,CASSSSLSYEQYF,TGTGCCAGCAGTTCTTCCCTTTCCTACGAGCAGTACTTC
few,TRBV6-1,TRBJ2-1,TRBD2,CASSGTAGGYNEQFF,TGTGCCAGCAGTGGGACAGCGGGGGGCTACAATGAGCAGTTCTTC
NA,TRBV28,TRBJ1-4,NA,CASSLLGDSVNEKLFF,TGTGCCAGCAGTTTGTTAGGCGACAGTGTTAATGAAAAACTGTTTTTT
NA,TRBV10-3,TRBJ1-1,TRBD1,CAISSPGQGGGEDTEAFF,TGTGCCATCAGTTCCCCGGGACAGGGGGGTGGAGAAGACACTGAAGCTTTCTTT
NA,TRBV2,TRBJ2-3,NA,CASSEGTSTDTQYF,TGTGCCAGCAGTGAAGGGACTAGCACAGATACGCAGTATTTT
NA,TRBV7-2,TRBJ1-1,NA,CASSFQGNTEAFF,TGTGCCAGCAGCTTTCAGGGGAACACTGAAGCTTTCTTT
NA,TRBV2,TRBJ2-5,NA,CASRTSGETQYF,TGTGCCAGTCGTACCAGCGGAGAGACCCAGTACTTC
few,TRBV5-1,TRBJ2-6,TRBD2,CASSRGLAVFSGANVLTF,TGCGCCAGCAGCCGGGGACTAGCGGTGTTCTCTGGGGCCAACGTCCTGACTTTC
NA,TRBV5-3,TRBJ2-5,NA,CARSLGEAGSWETQYF,TGTGCCAGAAGCTTGGGGGAGGCGGGGTCCTGGGAGACCCAGTACTTC
few,TRBV19,TRBJ1-5,NA,CASRPDILSQPQHF,TGTGCCAGTAGACCGGACATCCTTAGCCAGCCCCAGCATTTT
once,TRBV7-2,TRBJ2-7,TRBD1,CASSLGGQGAYEQYF,TGTGCCAGCAGTTTAGGGGGACAGGGGGCATACGAGCAGTACTTC
NA,TRBV6-5,TRBJ1-1,NA,CASSYWGREHTEAFF,TGTGCCAGCAGTTACTGGGGCAGGGAGCACACTGAAGCTTTCTTT
NA,TRBV6-5,TRBJ1-6,NA,CASSDTERGYSPLHF,TGTGCCAGCAGCGACACGGAAAGGGGTTATTCACCCCTCCACTTT
NA,TRBV2,TRBJ2-1,TRBD1,CAGASGTGYNEQFF,TGTGCCGGCGCTTCCGGGACAGGGTACAATGAGCAGTTCTTC
NA,TRBV5-5,TRBJ2-7,NA,CASSKPPGYEQYF,TGTGCCAGCAGCAAACCCCCAGGGTACGAGCAGTACTTC
NA,TRBV5-1,TRBJ2-2,TRBD2,CASGPREGNTGELFF,TGCGCCAGCGGACCACGGGAGGGGAACACCGGGGAGCTGTTTTTT
NA,TRBV10-2,TRBJ1-5,NA,CASSVGQGTPQHF,TGCGCCAGCAGTGTGGGGCAGGGGACGCCCCAGCATTTT
NA,TRBV28,TRBJ1-2,NA,CASSLRDTHRGYTF,TGTGCCAGCAGTTTAAGGGACACACATCGGGGCTACACCTTC
NA,TRBV28,TRBJ2-7,NA,CASSLSGPEQYF,TGTGCCAGCAGTTTATCCGGTCCCGAGCAGTACTTC
NA,TRBV7-6,TRBJ2-7,NA,CASSWDRDRSYEQYF,TGTGCCAGCAGCTGGGACCGAGACAGATCCTACGAGCAGTACTTC
few,TRBV7-9,TRBJ1-5,TRBD1,CASSHNVGTGNQPQHF,TGTGCCAGCAGCCACAATGTCGGGACAGGCAATCAGCCCCAGCATTTT
NA,TRBV2,TRBJ2-3,NA,CASGAQNTDTQYF,TGTGCCAGCGGGGCGCAGAACACAGATACGCAGTATTTT
NA,TRBV28,TRBJ2-7,NA,CASTDHSYEQYF,TGTGCCAGCACCGACCATTCCTACGAGCAGTACTTC
once,TRBV27,TRBJ2-7,NA,CASSLKAAGYEQYF,TGTGCCAGCAGTTTAAAGGCCGCCGGCTACGAGCAGTACTTC
NA,TRBV27,TRBJ1-5,NA,CASSLQRGNQPQHF,TGTGCCAGCAGTTTACAACGGGGCAATCAGCCCCAGCATTTT
few,TRBV28,TRBJ1-5,NA,CASNRYGNQPQHF,TGTGCCAGCAACAGGTATGGCAATCAGCCCCAGCATTTT
NA,TRBV15,TRBJ2-3,NA,CATSRDSAGASSDTQYF,TGTGCCACCAGCAGAGACAGTGCGGGGGCTAGCTCAGATACGCAGTATTTT
NA,TRBV6-1,TRBJ2-5,TRBD1,CASSNRGQETQYF,TGTGCCAGCAGTAACAGGGGCCAAGAGACCCAGTACTTC
NA,TRBV6-5,TRBJ2-3,NA,CASNSMGGSTDTQYF,TGTGCCAGCAATTCTATGGGGGGAAGCACAGATACGCAGTATTTT
NA,TRBV5-1,TRBJ2-1,NA,CASSLEGTNNNEQFF,TGCGCCAGCAGCTTGGAGGGGACAAATAACAATGAGCAGTTCTTC
NA,TRBV27,TRBJ1-2,NA,CASSSGGQNYGYTF,TGTGCCAGCAGTTCGGGGGGGCAGAACTATGGCTACACCTTC
NA,TRBV27,TRBJ2-5,TRBD1,CASNPGGTGGETQYF,TGTGCCAGCAACCCAGGAGGGACAGGGGGAGAGACCCAGTACTTC
NA,TRBV19,TRBJ1-3,NA,CASVTDLRSGNTIYF,TGTGCCAGCGTGACAGATCTTCGATCTGGAAACACCATATATTTT
NA,TRBV7-8,TRBJ1-1,TRBD1,CASSLASGGGYTEAFF,TGTGCCAGCAGCTTAGCGTCAGGGGGTGGGTACACTGAAGCTTTCTTT
NA,TRBV19,TRBJ1-4,NA,CASSTHRYANEKLFF,TGTGCCAGTAGTACCCACCGTTACGCAAATGAAAAACTGTTTTTT
once,TRBV6-5,TRBJ2-3,TRBD1,CASSFLRDRGPGTQYF,TGTGCCAGCAGTTTTTTACGGGACAGGGGCCCCGGTACGCAGTATTTT
NA,TRBV25-1,TRBJ2-2,NA,CASSGQGETGELFF,TGTGCCAGCAGTGGCCAAGGGGAAACCGGGGAGCTGTTTTTT
NA,TRBV10-3,TRBJ2-3,NA,CAIRSDFGTDTQYF,TGTGCCATCAGGTCGGACTTCGGCACAGATACGCAGTATTTT
NA,TRBV5-1,TRBJ2-5,TRBD2,CASSEEMLAGDQETQYF,TGCGCCAGCAGCGAGGAAATGCTAGCGGGAGACCAAGAGACCCAGTACTTC